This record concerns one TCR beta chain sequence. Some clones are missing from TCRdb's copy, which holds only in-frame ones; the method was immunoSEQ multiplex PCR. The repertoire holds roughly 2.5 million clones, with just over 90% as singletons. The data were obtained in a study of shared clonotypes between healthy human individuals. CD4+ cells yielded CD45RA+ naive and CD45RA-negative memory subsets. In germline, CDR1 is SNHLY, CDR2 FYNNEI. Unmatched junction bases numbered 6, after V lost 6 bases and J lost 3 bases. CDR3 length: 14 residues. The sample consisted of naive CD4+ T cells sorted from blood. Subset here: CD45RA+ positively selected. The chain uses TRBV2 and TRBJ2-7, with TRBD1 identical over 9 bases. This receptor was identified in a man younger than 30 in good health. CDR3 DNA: TGTGCCAGCAGAGGGACAGGGCTTGTCTACGAGCAGTACTTC. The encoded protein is CASRGTGLVYEQYF.